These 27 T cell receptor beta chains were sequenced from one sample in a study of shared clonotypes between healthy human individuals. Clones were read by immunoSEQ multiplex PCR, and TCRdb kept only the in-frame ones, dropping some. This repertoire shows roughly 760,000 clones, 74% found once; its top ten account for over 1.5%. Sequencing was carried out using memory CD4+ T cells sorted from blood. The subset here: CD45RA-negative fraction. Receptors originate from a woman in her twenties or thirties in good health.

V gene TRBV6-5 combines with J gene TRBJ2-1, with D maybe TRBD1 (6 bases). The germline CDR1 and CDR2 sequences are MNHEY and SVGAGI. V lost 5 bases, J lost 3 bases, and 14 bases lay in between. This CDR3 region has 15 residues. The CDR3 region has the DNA TGTGCCAGCAGTACCACAGGGATGGGCTACAATGAGCAGTTCTTC. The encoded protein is CASSTTGMGYNEQFF.

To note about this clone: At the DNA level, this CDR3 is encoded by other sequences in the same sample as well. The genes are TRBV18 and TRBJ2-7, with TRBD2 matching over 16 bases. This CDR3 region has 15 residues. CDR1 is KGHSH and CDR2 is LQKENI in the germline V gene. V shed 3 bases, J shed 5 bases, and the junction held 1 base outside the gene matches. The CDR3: CASSPGTSGRDEQYF. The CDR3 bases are TGTGCCAGCTCACCCGGGACTAGCGGGAGGGACGAGCAGTACTTC.

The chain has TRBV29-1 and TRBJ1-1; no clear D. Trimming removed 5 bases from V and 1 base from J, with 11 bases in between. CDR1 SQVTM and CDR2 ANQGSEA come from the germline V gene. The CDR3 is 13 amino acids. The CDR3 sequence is CSVTRIENTEAFF. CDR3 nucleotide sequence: TGCAGCGTTACAAGGATCGAGAACACTGAAGCTTTCTTT.

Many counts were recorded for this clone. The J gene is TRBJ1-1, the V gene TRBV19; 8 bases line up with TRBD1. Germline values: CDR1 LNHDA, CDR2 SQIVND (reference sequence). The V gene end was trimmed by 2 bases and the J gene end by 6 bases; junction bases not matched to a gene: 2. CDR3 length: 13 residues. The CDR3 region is CASSILGQAEAFF. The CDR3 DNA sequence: TGTGCCAGTAGTATACTGGGACAGGCTGAAGCTTTCTTT.

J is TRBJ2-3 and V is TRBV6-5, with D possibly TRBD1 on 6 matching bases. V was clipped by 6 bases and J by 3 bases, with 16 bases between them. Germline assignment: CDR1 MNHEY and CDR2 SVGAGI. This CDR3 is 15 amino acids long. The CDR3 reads CASSPRGLGTDTQYF. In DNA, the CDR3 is TGTGCCAGCAGCCCCAGGGGTCTTGGAACAGATACGCAGTATTTT.

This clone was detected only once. Written as DNA, the CDR3 is TGTGCCACCAGCAGCAAGGGACTAGCGGGCGAGCAGTACTTC. This sequence encodes CATSSKGLAGEQYF. This sequence joins TRBV15 and TRBJ2-7; 12 bases agree with TRBD2. The germline V gene has CDR1 LNHNV and CDR2 YYDKDF (reference sequence). There are 14 residues in the CDR3. V trimming: 3 bases; J trimming: 6 bases; junction bases outside the gene matches: 3.

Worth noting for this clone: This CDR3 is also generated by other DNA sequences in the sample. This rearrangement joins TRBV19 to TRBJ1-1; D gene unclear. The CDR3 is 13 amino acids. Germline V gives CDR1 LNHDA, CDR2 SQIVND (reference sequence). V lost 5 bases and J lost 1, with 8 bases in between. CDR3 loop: CASSRVGNTEAFF. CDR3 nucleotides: TGTGCCAGTAGTCGTGTAGGGAACACTGAAGCTTTCTTT.

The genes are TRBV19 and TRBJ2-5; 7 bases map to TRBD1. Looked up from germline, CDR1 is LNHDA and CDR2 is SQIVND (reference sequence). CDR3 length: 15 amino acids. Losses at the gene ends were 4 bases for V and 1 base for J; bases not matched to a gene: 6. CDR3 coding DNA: TGTGCCAGTAGTAGCTCGGGACAGTCCCAAGAGACCCAGTACTTC. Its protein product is CASSSSGQSQETQYF.

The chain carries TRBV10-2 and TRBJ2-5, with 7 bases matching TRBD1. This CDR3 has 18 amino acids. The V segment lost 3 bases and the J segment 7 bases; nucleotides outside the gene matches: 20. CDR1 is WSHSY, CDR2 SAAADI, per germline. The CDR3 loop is CASSEVGGRGKHLGTQYF. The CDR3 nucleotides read TGCGCCAGCAGTGAAGTTGGGGGCAGGGGGAAGCATTTAGGGACCCAGTACTTC.

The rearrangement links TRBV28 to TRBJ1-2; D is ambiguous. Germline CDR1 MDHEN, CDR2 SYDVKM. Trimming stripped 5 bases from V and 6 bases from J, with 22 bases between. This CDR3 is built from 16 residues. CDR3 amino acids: CASSPLGFVKAHGYTF. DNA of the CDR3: TGTGCCAGCAGTCCCCTCGGTTTCGTCAAGGCTCATGGCTACACCTTC.

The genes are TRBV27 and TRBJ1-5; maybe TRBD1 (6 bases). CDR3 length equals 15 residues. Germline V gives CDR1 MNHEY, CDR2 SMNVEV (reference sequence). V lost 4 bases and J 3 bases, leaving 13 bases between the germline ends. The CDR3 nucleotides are TGTGCCAGCAGTTCCGGGGGCGCCACCAATCAGCCCCAGCATTTT. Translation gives CASSSGGATNQPQHF.

The CDR3, as DNA: TGTGCCAGCAGCGTCCGGACAGGGGATGGAGATACGCAGTATTTT. This translates into CASSVRTGDGDTQYF. The genes are TRBV5-4 and TRBJ2-3; 9 nucleotides agree with TRBD1. This CDR3 is 15 amino acids long. The germline CDR1 and CDR2 sequences are SGHNT and YYREEE (reference sequence). V shed 4 bases and J 5 bases; nucleotides not matched to a gene: 8.

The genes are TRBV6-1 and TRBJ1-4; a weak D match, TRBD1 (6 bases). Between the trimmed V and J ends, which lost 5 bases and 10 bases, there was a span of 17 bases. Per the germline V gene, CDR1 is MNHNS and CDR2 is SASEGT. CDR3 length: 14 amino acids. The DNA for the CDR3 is TGTGCCAGCAGTCCGAGAGGGGGGGCTGTAAAACTGTTTTTT. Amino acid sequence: CASSPRGGAVKLFF.

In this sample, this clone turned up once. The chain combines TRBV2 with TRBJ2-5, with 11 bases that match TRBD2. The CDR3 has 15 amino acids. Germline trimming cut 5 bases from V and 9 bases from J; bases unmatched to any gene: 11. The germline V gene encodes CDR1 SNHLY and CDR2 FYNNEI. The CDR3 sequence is CASSPSTSGSSAQYF. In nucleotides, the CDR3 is TGTGCCAGCAGTCCCAGTACTAGCGGGAGTTCGGCCCAGTACTTC.

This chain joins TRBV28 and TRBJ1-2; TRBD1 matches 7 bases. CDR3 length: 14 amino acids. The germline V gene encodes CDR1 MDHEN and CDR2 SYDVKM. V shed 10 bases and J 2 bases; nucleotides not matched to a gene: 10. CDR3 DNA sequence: TGTGCCACCTCCACTGCAGGGGGAAACTATGGCTACACCTTC. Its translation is CATSTAGGNYGYTF.

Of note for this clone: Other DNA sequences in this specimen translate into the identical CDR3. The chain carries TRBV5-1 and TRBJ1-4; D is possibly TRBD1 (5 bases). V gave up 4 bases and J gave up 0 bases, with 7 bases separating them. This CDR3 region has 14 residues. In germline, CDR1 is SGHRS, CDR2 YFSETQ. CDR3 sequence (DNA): TGCGCCAGCAGCCCGGGGGCAACTAATGAAAAACTGTTTTTT. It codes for CASSPGATNEKLFF.

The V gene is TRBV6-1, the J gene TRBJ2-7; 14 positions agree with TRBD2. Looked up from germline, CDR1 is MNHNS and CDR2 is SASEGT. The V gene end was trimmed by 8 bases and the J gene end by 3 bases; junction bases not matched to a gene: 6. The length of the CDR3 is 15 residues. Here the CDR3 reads CASLGTSGSLYEQYF. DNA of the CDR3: TGTGCCAGCCTGGGGACTAGCGGGAGTCTCTACGAGCAGTACTTC.

CDR3 residues: CASRPAGTAKEQYF. The CDR3 nucleotides read TGTGCCAGCAGACCTGCCGGGACAGCTAAAGAGCAGTACTTC. This chain joins TRBV27 and TRBJ2-7, with 7 positions matching TRBD1. The junction had 12 bases not matched to a gene; V was cut back by 6 bases and J by 7 bases. The germline V gene has CDR1 MNHEY and CDR2 SMNVEV (reference sequence). This CDR3 spans 14 amino acids.

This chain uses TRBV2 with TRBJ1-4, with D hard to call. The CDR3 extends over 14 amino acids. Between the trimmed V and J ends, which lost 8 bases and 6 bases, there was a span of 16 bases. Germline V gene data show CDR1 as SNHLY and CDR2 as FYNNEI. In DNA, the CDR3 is TGTGCCAGCCGCCTTACCGGGGAACATGAAAAACTGTTTTTT. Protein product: CASRLTGEHEKLFF. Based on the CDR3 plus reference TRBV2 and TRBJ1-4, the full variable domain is EPEVTQTPSHQVTQMGQEVILRCVPISNHLYFYWYRQILGQKVEFLVSFYNNEISEKSEIFDDQFSVERPDGSNFTLKIRSTKLEDSAMYFCASRLTGEHEKLFFGSGTQLSVL.

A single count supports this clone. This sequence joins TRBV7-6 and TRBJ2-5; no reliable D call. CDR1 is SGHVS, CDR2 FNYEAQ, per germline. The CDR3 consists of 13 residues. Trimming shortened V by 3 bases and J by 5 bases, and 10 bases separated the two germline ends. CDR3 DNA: TGTGCCAGCAGCTTTCGTGGGGTGGAGACCCAGTACTTC. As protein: CASSFRGVETQYF.

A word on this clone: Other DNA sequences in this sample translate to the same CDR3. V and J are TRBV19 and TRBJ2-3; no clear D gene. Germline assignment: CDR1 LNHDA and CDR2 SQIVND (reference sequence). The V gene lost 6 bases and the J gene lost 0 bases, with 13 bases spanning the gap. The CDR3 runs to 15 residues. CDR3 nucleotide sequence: TGTGCCAGTAGGCACAGAGGTCTTAGCACAGATACGCAGTATTTT. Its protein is CASRHRGLSTDTQYF.

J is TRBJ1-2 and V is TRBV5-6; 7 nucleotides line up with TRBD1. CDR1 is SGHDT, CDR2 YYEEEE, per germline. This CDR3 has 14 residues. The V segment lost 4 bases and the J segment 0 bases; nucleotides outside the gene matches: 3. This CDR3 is CASSPGTANYGYTF. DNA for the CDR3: TGTGCCAGCAGCCCCGGGACAGCTAACTATGGCTACACCTTC.

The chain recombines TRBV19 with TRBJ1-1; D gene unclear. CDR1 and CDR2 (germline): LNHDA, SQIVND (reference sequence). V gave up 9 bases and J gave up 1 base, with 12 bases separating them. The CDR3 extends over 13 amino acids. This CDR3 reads CARQTDPNTEAFF. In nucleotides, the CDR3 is TGTGCCAGACAAACAGACCCGAACACTGAAGCTTTCTTT.

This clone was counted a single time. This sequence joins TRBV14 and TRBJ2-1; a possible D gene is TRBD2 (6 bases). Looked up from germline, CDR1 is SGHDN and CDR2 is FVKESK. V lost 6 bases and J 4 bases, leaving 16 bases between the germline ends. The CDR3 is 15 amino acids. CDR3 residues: CASSQHAGLYNEQFF. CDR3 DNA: TGTGCCAGCAGTCAACACGCGGGACTTTACAATGAGCAGTTCTTC.

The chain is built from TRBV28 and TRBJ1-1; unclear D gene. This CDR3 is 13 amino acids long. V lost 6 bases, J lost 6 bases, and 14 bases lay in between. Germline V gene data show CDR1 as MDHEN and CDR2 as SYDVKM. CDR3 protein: CASSPPVGPEAFF. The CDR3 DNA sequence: TGTGCCAGCAGCCCCCCCGTAGGGCCTGAAGCTTTCTTT.

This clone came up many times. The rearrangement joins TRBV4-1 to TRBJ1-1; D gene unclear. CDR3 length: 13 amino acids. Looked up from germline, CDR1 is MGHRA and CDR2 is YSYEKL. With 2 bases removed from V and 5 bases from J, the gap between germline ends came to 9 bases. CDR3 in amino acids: CASSQQPETEAFF. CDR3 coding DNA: TGCGCCAGCAGCCAACAACCGGAGACTGAAGCTTTCTTT.

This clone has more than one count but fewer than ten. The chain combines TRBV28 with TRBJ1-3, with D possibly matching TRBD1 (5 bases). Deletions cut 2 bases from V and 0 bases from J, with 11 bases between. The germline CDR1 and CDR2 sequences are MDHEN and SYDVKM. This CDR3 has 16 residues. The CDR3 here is CASSLGQGTSGNTIYF. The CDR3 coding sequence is TGTGCCAGCAGTTTAGGGCAGGGCACCTCTGGAAACACCATATATTTT.